This record covers a single T cell receptor (beta chain). The antigen is not known. The data originate from a study of T cell responses to AZD1222 COVID-19 vaccine. Study-wide findings and caveats: Sampling that yielded the repertoires occurred only after the peak T cell response. Just a handful of AZD1222 recipients tested seropositive at baseline. Within unmutated variant regions lay the reported targets of nearly half of spike-specific TCRs. The sample set comprised mostly white British donors with more females, and clonal diversity was possibly underestimated.

Trimming removed 4 bases from V and 2 bases from J, with 18 bases in between. Per the germline V gene, CDR1 is SGHNT and CDR2 is YYREEE (reference sequence). The CDR3 covers 17 residues. The repertoire was sequenced with immunoSEQ multiplex PCR; TCRdb's copy has only in-frame clones and lacks some. The repertoire holds around 190,000 clones, with 90% to 95% as singletons. Sequenced material: peripheral blood, taken 28 days after the second AZD1222 dose. The chain links TRBV5-4 to TRBJ1-4; D remains ambiguous. This TCR was recovered from an adult who received the AZD1222 COVID-19 vaccine. CDR3 protein: CASSKDRTALTNEKLFF. The CDR3 DNA sequence: TGTGCCAGCAGCAAAGATAGGACCGCTCTGACTAATGAAAAACTGTTTTTT. The variable domain in full, completed from reference TRBV5-4 and TRBJ1-4, reads ETGVTQSPTHLIKTRGQQVTLRCSSQSGHNTVSWYQQALGQGPQFIFQYYREEENGRGNFPPRFSGLQFPNYSSELNVNALELDDSALYLCASSKDRTALTNEKLFFGSGTQLSVL.